The 27 T cell receptor beta chains given below trace back to one sample, sequenced in a study of a mutant IDH1 vaccine in newly diagnosed glioma. Time point meaning: week 11, during vaccination. Vaccination used 300 ug of mutant IDH1 20-mer peptide per dose, with topical imiquimod. Their antigens are not known. Here immunoSEQ multiplex PCR was the method, and the copy in TCRdb shows in-frame clones only, minus some. The repertoire consists of around 65,000 clones, with about 80% occurring once and the leading ten covering about 6%. This specimen consisted of PBMCs, obtained from a glioma patient whose treatment included an IDH1 peptide vaccine. Receptor source: a man between 45 and 60 years old with glioma.

The J gene is TRBJ1-5, the V gene TRBV30; TRBD1 is a possible D gene (6 bases). CDR1 is GTSNPN and CDR2 is SVGIG in the germline V gene (reference sequence). V dropped 3 bases and J dropped 7 bases, with 16 bases sitting between them. The CDR3 is 14 residues long. The chain's CDR3 is CAWRDRQAGQPQHF. CDR3 DNA: TGTGCCTGGAGAGACCGACAGGCAGGCCAGCCCCAGCATTTT.

This chain joins TRBV5-6 and TRBJ2-2; no firm D call. CDR1 SGHDT and CDR2 YYEEEE come from the germline V gene. This CDR3 spans 16 amino acids. The ends were cut back, 4 bases at V and 1 base at J, with 14 bases in the middle. Here the CDR3 DNA reads TGTGCCAGCAGCACGTGGGCGGTCTTGAACACCGGGGAGCTGTTTTTT. Encoded protein: CASSTWAVLNTGELFF.

This chain uses TRBV11-3 with TRBJ1-1, with TRBD1 matching over 7 bases. V lost 5 bases to trimming and J lost 2 bases; unmatched junction nucleotides: 11. This CDR3 has 16 amino acids. Per germline, CDR1 SGHNT and CDR2 YENEEA. The CDR3 sequence: CASSASQGWGNTEAFF. The CDR3, as DNA: TGTGCCAGCAGCGCCTCACAGGGGTGGGGAAACACTGAAGCTTTCTTT.

The CDR3 DNA is TGTGCCAGCAGCTTATCTGTGAATCAGCCCCAGCATTTT. Amino acids: CASSLSVNQPQHF. The chain employs TRBV7-6 and TRBJ1-5; D unclear. Per the germline V gene, CDR1 is SGHVS and CDR2 is FNYEAQ. V was cut by 2 bases and J by 4 bases, with 6 bases left in between. The CDR3 sequence is 13 residues long.

The V call is TRBV10-3, the J call TRBJ1-1; perhaps TRBD1 as D (6 bases). The germline CDR1 and CDR2 sequences are ENHRY and SYGVKD. V shed 6 bases and J shed 2 bases, with 13 bases lying between them. The CDR3 covers 14 residues. The CDR3 loop reads CAISNTGPNTEAFF. The CDR3 region has the DNA TGTGCCATCAGCAACACAGGGCCCAACACTGAAGCTTTCTTT.

This chain links TRBV7-2 with TRBJ1-2; D remains ambiguous. The CDR3 spans 12 residues. The germline V gene encodes CDR1 SGHTA and CDR2 FQGNSA. The V gene lost 1 base and the J gene lost 7 bases, with 7 bases spanning the gap. The DNA for the CDR3 is TGTGCCAGCAGCTTAGAGAAGGGTGGCTACACCTTC. Its protein is CASSLEKGGYTF.

The chain recombines TRBV6-1 with TRBJ2-7; D remains unclear. The CDR3 loop spans 13 amino acids. The germline V gene encodes CDR1 MNHNS and CDR2 SASEGT. V dropped 2 bases and J dropped 2 bases, with 7 bases sitting between them. The CDR3 protein is CASSETVTYEQYF. The DNA for the CDR3 is TGTGCCAGCAGTGAAACCGTGACCTACGAGCAGTACTTC.

This clone has a handful of counts. The chain joins TRBV27 to TRBJ2-3; D ambiguous. Germline assignment: CDR1 MNHEY and CDR2 SMNVEV (reference sequence). V lost 8 bases and J 0 bases, leaving 18 bases between the germline ends. The CDR3 is 16 residues long. The CDR3 here is CASGRSRYLSTDTQYF. CDR3 coding DNA: TGTGCCAGCGGACGTTCACGCTACCTTAGCACAGATACGCAGTATTTT.

The genes are TRBV11-2 and TRBJ1-1, with 9 bases identical to TRBD1. Germline loops: CDR1 SGHAT, CDR2 FQNNGV. V shed 0 bases, J shed 10 bases, and the junction held 3 bases outside the gene matches. The CDR3 runs 13 residues. CDR3 DNA sequence: TGTGCCAGCAGCTTAGAGCCGGGACAGGGAGCTTTCTTT. Its translation is CASSLEPGQGAFF.

V and J are TRBV19 and TRBJ1-5; 7 bases fit TRBD1. In germline, CDR1 is LNHDA, CDR2 SQIVND (reference sequence). V lost 7 bases, J lost 1 base, and 7 bases stayed unmatched. This CDR3 has 15 residues. The CDR3 DNA follows: TGTGCCAGTACCCCACAGGGGTCGAGCAATCAGCCCCAGCATTTT. Translating it yields CASTPQGSSNQPQHF.

The rearrangement uses TRBV19 and TRBJ2-7; possibly TRBD1 for D (6 bases). The germline gives CDR1 LNHDA, CDR2 SQIVND (reference sequence). The CDR3 length is 15 residues. V was trimmed by 4 bases and J by 3 bases, leaving 16 bases between them. CDR3 protein: CASSTSRSGVYEQYF. In DNA, the CDR3 is TGTGCCAGTAGTACCTCGCGCTCAGGGGTCTACGAGCAGTACTTC.

This clone was seen a handful of times. This chain links TRBV2 with TRBJ2-1; D is undetermined. The germline V and J ends were trimmed by 1 base and 10 bases, with 8 bases remaining between them. The CDR3 has 12 residues. Looked up from germline, CDR1 is SNHLY and CDR2 is FYNNEI. In DNA, the CDR3 is TGTGCCAGCAGTGAAGAGGACGGGGAGCAGTTCTTC. Its protein is CASSEEDGEQFF. The complete variable domain, with remaining parts taken from reference TRBV2 and TRBJ2-1, reads EPEVTQTPSHQVTQMGQEVILRCVPISNHLYFYWYRQILGQKVEFLVSFYNNEISEKSEIFDDQFSVERPDGSNFTLKIRSTKLEDSAMYFCASSEEDGEQFFGPGTRLTVL.

The chain uses TRBV5-1 and TRBJ1-1; possible D gene TRBD1, 5 bases. Germline V lookup: CDR1 SGHRS, CDR2 YFSETQ. This CDR3 comprises 14 residues. V shed 5 bases and J shed 7 bases, with 18 bases lying between them. CDR3 coding DNA: TGCGCCAGCAGTTACACAGGTGGCCCTCATGAAGCTTTCTTT. Its protein is CASSYTGGPHEAFF. Full variable domain (remainder filled in from reference TRBV5-1 and TRBJ1-1): KAGVTQTPRYLIKTRGQQVTLSCSPISGHRSVSWYQQTPGQGLQFLFEYFSETQRNKGNFPGRFSGRQFSNSRSEMNVSTLELGDSALYLCASSYTGGPHEAFFGQGTRLTVV.

J is TRBJ2-7 and V is TRBV7-2, with D perhaps matching TRBD2 (6 bases). The CDR3 consists of 15 residues. V was cut by 5 bases and J by 1 base, with 15 bases left in between. CDR1 is SGHTA, CDR2 FQGNSA, per germline. This CDR3 reads CASSPRGTDSYEQYF. The CDR3 region has the DNA TGTGCCAGCAGCCCACGAGGGACTGATTCCTACGAGCAGTACTTC.

The V and J genes are TRBV7-9 and TRBJ2-1; TRBD2 is a possible D gene (6 bases). The CDR3 contains 13 residues. Germline V lookup: CDR1 SEHNR, CDR2 FQNEAQ (reference sequence). V lost 5 bases, J lost 10 bases, and 15 bases lay in between. DNA for the CDR3: TGTGCCAGCAGCAAAGTACTAGCAAGGGAGCAGTTCTTC. It encodes CASSKVLAREQFF.

The V call is TRBV6-4, the J call TRBJ2-1; the match to TRBD2 covers 13 bases. This CDR3 comprises 16 residues. The V segment lost 4 bases and the J segment 3 bases; nucleotides outside the gene matches: 3. Germline V CDR1 and CDR2: MRHNA, SNTAGT. The CDR3: CASSGGLAGLYNEQFF. The CDR3 region has the DNA TGTGCCAGCAGTGGGGGACTAGCGGGGCTCTACAATGAGCAGTTCTTC.

The V call is TRBV7-9, the J call TRBJ2-3; 12 bases agree with TRBD2. The V gene's germline CDR1 is SEHNR and CDR2 FQNEAQ (reference sequence). The CDR3 totals 17 residues. Germline trimming cut 8 bases from V and 5 bases from J; bases unmatched to any gene: 14. CDR3 sequence reads: CASRPHWTSGVGDTQYF. In DNA, the CDR3 is TGTGCCAGCCGCCCTCACTGGACTAGCGGGGTAGGAGATACGCAGTATTTT.

The gene calls are TRBV5-6 and TRBJ2-7, with 9 bases that match TRBD2. With 3 bases clipped from V and 3 bases from J, the junction kept 7 bases outside the gene matches. The CDR3 contains 15 residues. CDR1 and CDR2 from the germline V gene are SGHDT and YYEEEE. As DNA, the CDR3 is TGTGCCAGCAGCTCGAGTCAGCGGGGGGACTACGAGCAGTACTTC. Protein sequence: CASSSSQRGDYEQYF.

The sample holds one count of this clone. This chain connects TRBV9 to TRBJ2-2, with 7 bases fitting TRBD2. The CDR3 contains 16 residues. V shed 0 bases, J shed 0 bases, and the junction held 2 bases outside the gene matches. Germline V gene lookup returns CDR1 SGDLS and CDR2 YYNGEE. The CDR3 region has the DNA TGTGCCAGCAGCGTAGTAAGCGGGACGAACACCGGGGAGCTGTTTTTT. Translating it yields CASSVVSGTNTGELFF.

The chain links TRBV7-2 to TRBJ2-7, with D hard to call. The length of the CDR3 is 11 residues. V was clipped by 5 bases and J by 4 bases, with 6 bases between them. The V gene's germline CDR1 is SGHTA and CDR2 FQGNSA. For the CDR3, the DNA is TGTGCCAGCAGCCTCCGATACGAGCAGTACTTC. Its translation: CASSLRYEQYF.

This clone showed up just a few times. V gene TRBV30 combines with J gene TRBJ1-1, with D maybe TRBD1 (6 bases). This CDR3 has 12 residues. V shed 5 bases and J shed 9 bases, with 16 bases lying between them. Germline assignment: CDR1 GTSNPN and CDR2 SVGIG (reference sequence). CDR3 DNA: TGTGCCTGGGGAGTCCTGGACAGAAAAGCTTTCTTT. Translating it yields CAWGVLDRKAFF.

The chain joins TRBV5-4 to TRBJ1-2, with a weak D call TRBD1 (6 bases). The ends were cut back, 4 bases at V and 2 bases at J, with 12 bases in the middle. Germline CDR1 reads SGHNT; CDR2 reads YYREEE (reference sequence). The CDR3 contains 14 residues. CDR3 sequence (DNA): TGTGCCAGCAGCATCGCAGGACAGAACTATGGCTACACCTTC. Translation: CASSIAGQNYGYTF.

The chain is built from TRBV9 and TRBJ2-5, with 7 bases identical to TRBD1. V shed 0 bases and J 5 bases; nucleotides not matched to a gene: 10. CDR3 length equals 16 residues. Germline V gene sequence: CDR1 SGDLS, CDR2 YYNGEE. CDR3 sequence (DNA): TGTGCCAGCAGCGTAGGCGCAGGGGGTATGGGGGAGACCCAGTACTTC. As protein: CASSVGAGGMGETQYF.

This rearrangement joins TRBV19 to TRBJ2-2, with 14 nucleotides matching TRBD2. CDR3 size: 17 residues. Germline assignment: CDR1 LNHDA and CDR2 SQIVND (reference sequence). J gave up 4 bases and V 4 bases, and 5 bases lay outside the gene matches. The CDR3 bases are TGTGCCAGTAGTAGACTAGCGGGAGGGCCAGGCACCGGGGAGCTGTTTTTT. Translation gives CASSRLAGGPGTGELFF.

The rearrangement uses TRBV2 and TRBJ1-1; 7 nucleotides agree with TRBD1. V dropped 6 bases and J dropped 10; count of bases not matched to a gene: 8. Germline CDR1 is SNHLY and CDR2 is FYNNEI. This CDR3 has 12 amino acids. In DNA form, the CDR3 reads TGTGCCAGCAGACTTGGGACAGAGGGAGCTTTCTTT. As protein: CASRLGTEGAFF.

V and J are TRBV27 and TRBJ1-1; D unresolved. There are 14 residues in the CDR3. Germline V CDR1 and CDR2: MNHEY, SMNVEV (reference sequence). V lost 5 bases, J lost 1 base, and 11 bases lay in between. The CDR3 here is CASSRLGWNTEAFF. CDR3 nucleotides: TGTGCCAGCAGTCGTTTAGGCTGGAACACTGAAGCTTTCTTT.

V usage is TRBV4-1 and J usage is TRBJ2-5; D is uncertain. The length of the CDR3 is 13 residues. Germline V CDR1 and CDR2: MGHRA, YSYEKL. V lost 2 bases and J lost 4, with 8 bases in between. In DNA form, the CDR3 reads TGCGCCAGCAGCCAAACACTCATAGAGACCCAGTACTTC. This sequence encodes CASSQTLIETQYF.